These 5 T cell receptor beta chains share one sample of origin, sequenced in a study of OX40 agonist ivuxolimab in advanced cancers. Method: immunoSEQ multiplex PCR; TCRdb's copy keeps in-frame clones and lacks some. Found here are tens of thousands of clones, roughly 80% of them singletons; the top ten hold 5%. Here the sequenced sample was CD4+ or CD8+ T cells sorted from blood, taken in a trial of the OX40 agonist ivuxolimab. These receptors were obtained from an adult with an advanced solid tumor such as melanoma, head and neck, liver or kidney cancer.

V usage is TRBV20-1 and J usage is TRBJ2-1; the D gene is possibly TRBD2 (5 bases). V lost 3 bases, J lost 5 bases, and 5 bases lay in between. The CDR3 has 11 residues. The germline V gene has CDR1 DFQATT and CDR2 SNEGSKA (reference sequence). The CDR3 here is CSARRDNEQFF. The CDR3, as DNA: TGCAGTGCTAGGCGGGACAATGAGCAGTTCTTC.

The chain recombines TRBV5-1 with TRBJ1-2, with D tentatively TRBD1 (5 bases). The CDR3 totals 15 residues. Germline CDR1 and CDR2: SGHRS and YFSETQ. V lost 4 bases, J lost 4 bases, and 17 bases lay in between. The CDR3 DNA sequence: TGCGCCAGCAGCCCTGCCGGGACGCCGATCTATGGCTACACCTTC. The encoded protein is CASSPAGTPIYGYTF.

This chain joins TRBV6-5 and TRBJ1-2, with 7 bases matching TRBD1. The germline gives CDR1 MNHEY, CDR2 SVGAGI. J was trimmed by 6 bases and V by 0 bases; bases with no gene match: 1. This CDR3 is 13 amino acids long. CDR3 bases: TGTGCCAGCAGTTACTCCGACAGGGATGGCTACACCTTC. It translates to CASSYSDRDGYTF.

The V and J genes are TRBV2 and TRBJ1-5, with D unclear. Germline V gives CDR1 SNHLY, CDR2 FYNNEI. V lost 2 bases to trimming and J lost 3 bases, with 14 bases between them. CDR3 length: 16 residues. CDR3 in amino acids: CASSENVRRFNQPQHF. DNA for the CDR3: TGTGCCAGCAGTGAAAACGTAAGACGGTTCAATCAGCCCCAGCATTTT. The full variable domain, rest sourced from reference TRBV2 and TRBJ1-5, is EPEVTQTPSHQVTQMGQEVILRCVPISNHLYFYWYRQILGQKVEFLVSFYNNEISEKSEIFDDQFSVERPDGSNFTLKIRSTKLEDSAMYFCASSENVRRFNQPQHFGDGTRLSIL.

In nucleotides, the CDR3 is TGCAGTGCTAGAGATGGAGAGGGCTACACCTTC. Translated, it gives CSARDGEGYTF. The V call is TRBV20-1, the J call TRBJ1-2; D is unclear. CDR1 and CDR2 (germline): DFQATT, SNEGSKA (reference sequence). This CDR3 has 11 amino acids. Trimming removed 0 bases at V and 8 bases at J, with 7 bases between.